One and the same sample provided the 27 T cell receptor beta chains below, sequenced in a study of shared clonotypes between healthy human individuals. Measured with immunoSEQ multiplex PCR; TCRdb has only the in-frame clones, and not every one. Of some 690,000 clones in the sample, roughly 91% were seen once. Sequencing input: memory CD8+ T cells from PBMCs. Subset here: CD45RO+ cells pooled with CCR7-negative TemRA cells. The receptors were gathered from a man between 18 and 35 years old in good health. Some clones in this sample may be carry-over from other donors' samples.

The CDR3 protein is CASSQRHLNTEAFF. In DNA, the CDR3 is TGTGCCAGCAGCCAGAGACACCTGAACACTGAAGCTTTCTTT. V and J are TRBV5-4 and TRBJ1-1; D call uncertain. Between the trimmed V and J ends, which lost 4 bases and 0 bases, there was a span of 10 bases. The length of the CDR3 is 14 residues. Germline V gene data show CDR1 as SGHNT and CDR2 as YYREEE (reference sequence).

This chain uses TRBV5-6 with TRBJ2-1, with a tentative D call TRBD1 (6 bases). The CDR3 is 14 residues long. The V end was cut by 4 bases, the J end by 5 bases, with 13 bases between. Looked up from germline, CDR1 is SGHDT and CDR2 is YYEEEE. The CDR3 sequence: CASSVGQPDNEQFF. The CDR3, as DNA: TGTGCCAGCAGCGTTGGACAGCCCGACAATGAGCAGTTCTTC.

CDR3 in DNA: TGTGCCAGCTTTAAAAGGGCTAGCGGTTGGGCAGAGCAGTACTTC. It yields the protein CASFKRASGWAEQYF. V gene TRBV6-5 combines with J gene TRBJ2-7; TRBD2 aligns across 7 bases. The CDR3 has 15 residues. Germline values: CDR1 MNHEY, CDR2 SVGAGI. V shed 8 bases, J shed 7 bases, and the junction held 17 bases outside the gene matches.

This clone was counted once. The chain recombines TRBV14 with TRBJ2-7; D is undetermined. The CDR3 covers 15 residues. Germline assignment: CDR1 SGHDN and CDR2 FVKESK. Trimming took off 4 bases at V and 3 bases at J, with 16 bases between the two ends. The CDR3 DNA reads TGTGCCAGCAGCCCCCCGGGCCCAATAGACTACGAGCAGTACTTC. Translated, it gives CASSPPGPIDYEQYF.

V and J are TRBV11-2 and TRBJ2-1; 8 bases agree with TRBD2. This CDR3 contains 18 residues. The V gene's germline CDR1 is SGHAT and CDR2 FQNNGV. J lost 6 bases, V lost 5 bases, and 18 bases had no gene match. In DNA form, the CDR3 reads TGTGCCAGCAGCCCCGGAGTAGCGGGAAATAGACTTATCAATGAGCAGTTCTTC. It specifies CASSPGVAGNRLINEQFF.

The chain joins TRBV19 to TRBJ2-3, with D perhaps being TRBD1 or TRBD2 (5 bases each). This CDR3 comprises 15 residues. CDR1 is LNHDA, CDR2 SQIVND, per germline (reference sequence). V lost 6 bases to trimming and J lost 2 bases, with 15 bases between them. CDR3 residues: CASSSGMRVTDTQYF. CDR3 DNA sequence: TGTGCCAGTAGCTCAGGGATGCGGGTCACAGATACGCAGTATTTT.

The J gene is TRBJ1-1, the V gene TRBV27; 10 nucleotides match TRBD1. The CDR3 loop spans 13 amino acids. The junction had 10 bases not matched to a gene; V was cut back by 7 bases and J by 11 bases. Germline CDR1 MNHEY, CDR2 SMNVEV (reference sequence). Written as DNA, the CDR3 is TGTGCCAGCAAGGGACAGGGGTTTAAAGGGGCTTTCTTT. It codes for CASKGQGFKGAFF.

This sequence joins TRBV19 and TRBJ1-3; D gene ambiguous. Trimming left V 4 bases short and J 0 bases short, with 7 bases between. The CDR3 runs to 14 residues. Germline lookup yields CDR1 LNHDA and CDR2 SQIVND (reference sequence). The CDR3 coding sequence is TGTGCCAGTAGTACCGGGCTCTCTGGAAACACCATATATTTT. The encoded protein is CASSTGLSGNTIYF. The variable domain in full, with the rest retrieved from reference TRBV19 and TRBJ1-3, is DGGITQSPKYLFRKEGQNVTLSCEQNLNHDAMYWYRQDPGQGLRLIYYSQIVNDFQKGDIAEGYSVSREKKESFPLTVTSAQKNPTAFYLCASSTGLSGNTIYFGEGSWLTVV.

This clone has only one observation. The chain has TRBV4-1 and TRBJ2-1; D perhaps matches TRBD1 (5 bases). V lost 0 bases and J lost 0, with 12 bases in between. This CDR3 is built from 17 residues. The germline V gene has CDR1 MGHRA and CDR2 YSYEKL. CDR3 in amino acids: CASSQDQGRLSYNEQFF. In DNA form, the CDR3 reads TGCGCCAGCAGCCAAGATCAGGGCCGGCTCTCCTACAATGAGCAGTTCTTC.

This rearrangement joins TRBV30 to TRBJ2-2, with TRBD2 as a possible D gene (6 bases). Germline values: CDR1 GTSNPN, CDR2 SVGIG (reference sequence). Trimming pared 7 bases from V and 1 base from J, leaving 16 bases between. CDR3 length equals 15 residues. The CDR3 region is CALPYDGGNTGELFF. DNA for the CDR3: TGTGCCTTACCCTACGACGGGGGGAACACCGGGGAGCTGTTTTTT.

The rearrangement links TRBV6-5 to TRBJ2-7, with D perhaps TRBD2 (6 bases). This CDR3 is 15 amino acids long. From germline, CDR1 is MNHEY and CDR2 SVGAGI. V was clipped by 5 bases and J by 1 base, with 15 bases between them. The CDR3 sequence: CASSLRDGGSYEQYF. The CDR3 bases are TGTGCCAGCAGTCTCCGGGACGGGGGATCCTACGAGCAGTACTTC.

V and J are TRBV7-2 and TRBJ2-7; D perhaps matches TRBD2 (7 bases). Germline V gene sequence: CDR1 SGHTA, CDR2 FQGNSA. CDR3 size: 13 residues. Trimming shortened V by 3 bases and J by 7 bases, and 13 bases separated the two germline ends. The CDR3 nucleotides read TGTGCCAGCAGCTTTGGGGGGGGCCGGGAGCAGTACTTC. Translation gives CASSFGGGREQYF.

This clone was seen once. The rearrangement links TRBV9 to TRBJ2-7; TRBD1 agrees at 10 bases. This CDR3 spans 15 amino acids. Germline assignment: CDR1 SGDLS and CDR2 YYNGEE. With 3 bases clipped from V and 2 bases from J, the junction kept 5 bases outside the gene matches. CDR3 bases: TGTGCCAGCAGCGGAGGGACAGGGGACCCCTACGAGCAGTACTTC. This translates into CASSGGTGDPYEQYF.

Only one count was recorded for this clone. This chain links TRBV5-1 with TRBJ2-3; tentative D call: TRBD1 (5 bases). There are 15 residues in the CDR3. Germline V CDR1 and CDR2: SGHRS, YFSETQ. Trimming cost V 0 bases and J 6 bases, with 14 bases left between them. CDR3 sequence: CASSLGLGAADTQYF. Here the CDR3 DNA reads TGCGCCAGCAGCTTGGGTCTAGGGGCGGCGGATACGCAGTATTTT.

V and J are TRBV7-6 and TRBJ2-5; TRBD2 aligns across 7 bases. Near its end, the DNA agrees better with TRBJ2-7, so the J call may be wrong. This CDR3 is 17 amino acids long. Germline CDR1 SGHVS, CDR2 FNYEAQ. The CDR3 spells CASSGSTTSDSSYEQYF. As DNA, the CDR3 is TGTGCCAGCAGCGGATCGACAACTAGCGATAGCTCCTACGAGCAGTACTTC.

The chain is built from TRBV27 and TRBJ2-1, with D tentatively TRBD1 (5 bases). The CDR3 covers 15 residues. The germline V gene encodes CDR1 MNHEY and CDR2 SMNVEV (reference sequence). V was trimmed by 2 bases and J by 4 bases, leaving 12 bases between them. This CDR3 is CASSLVSRVYNEQFF. CDR3 nucleotides: TGTGCCAGCAGTTTAGTCTCCAGGGTTTACAATGAGCAGTTCTTC.

This chain connects TRBV7-9 to TRBJ2-7; D call uncertain. V was trimmed by 6 bases and J by 1 base, leaving 10 bases between them. The length of the CDR3 is 13 residues. Germline assignment: CDR1 SEHNR and CDR2 FQNEAQ (reference sequence). The DNA of the CDR3 is TGTGCCAGCAGTTCTTATTCGTCCTACGAGCAGTACTTC. Its protein product is CASSSYSSYEQYF.

The rearrangement joins TRBV15 to TRBJ2-6; weak D call: TRBD2 (5 bases). Trimming took off 0 bases at V and 4 bases at J, with 13 bases between the two ends. This CDR3 spans 17 amino acids. CDR1 LNHNV and CDR2 YYDKDF come from the germline V gene (reference sequence). The CDR3 nucleotides read TGTGCCACCAGCAGAGATAGGAGGTTGGGAGGGGCCAACGTCCTGACTTTC. It specifies CATSRDRRLGGANVLTF.

The rearrangement links TRBV5-1 to TRBJ2-7, with a weak D call TRBD1 (5 bases). The V and J ends lost 0 bases and 5 bases respectively, with 15 bases between them. Germline CDR1 and CDR2: SGHRS and YFSETQ. The CDR3 has 15 amino acids. The CDR3 is CASSLATSGLDEQYF. As DNA, the CDR3 is TGCGCCAGCAGCTTGGCCACGTCAGGGCTCGACGAGCAGTACTTC.

V gene TRBV21-1 combines with J gene TRBJ2-1; TRBD2 is the table's D call, not checked against the DNA. TRBV21-1 is given as a pseudogene. The CDR3 loop spans 15 amino acids. DNA of the CDR3: TGTGCCTACCCCAAGGGGGGGAGGCCTAACAATGAGCAGTTCTTC. Amino acids: CAYPKGGRPNNEQFF.

The J gene is TRBJ2-7, the V gene TRBV4-1, with D unresolved. The V gene's germline CDR1 is MGHRA and CDR2 YSYEKL. The CDR3 consists of 15 residues. The ends were cut back, 1 base at V and 3 bases at J, with 13 bases in the middle. The CDR3 protein is CASSQGSSTGYEQYF. CDR3 nucleotide sequence: TGCGCCAGCAGCCAAGGGAGTTCGACGGGCTACGAGCAGTACTTC.

This clone was found once. The rearrangement uses TRBV2 and TRBJ2-7; D not resolved. The ends were cut back, 3 bases at V and 2 bases at J, with 5 bases in the middle. Germline lookup yields CDR1 SNHLY and CDR2 FYNNEI. The CDR3 is 12 amino acids. The DNA for the CDR3 is TGTGCCAGCAGTGAGTCAACCTACGAGCAGTACTTC. Translated: CASSESTYEQYF.

This rearrangement joins TRBV4-3 to TRBJ1-6; 9 bases agree with TRBD1. The germline V gene encodes CDR1 LGHNA and CDR2 YSLEER. CDR3 length: 15 amino acids. The trim removed 4 bases at V and 8 bases at J, leaving 6 bases unmatched. The CDR3 loop reads CASSPWTGEYSPLHF. The DNA for the CDR3 is TGCGCCAGCAGCCCCTGGACAGGGGAGTATTCACCCCTCCACTTT.

This clone showed up just once. Within the sample, other DNA sequences also encode this same CDR3. CDR3 coding DNA: TGTGCCAGTAGTCGAAGTTTCGGGGAGCTGTTTTTT. It translates to CASSRSFGELFF. The chain recombines TRBV19 with TRBJ2-2, with D hard to call. Trimming cost V 5 bases and J 7 bases, with 8 bases left between them. CDR3 length: 12 amino acids. In germline, CDR1 is LNHDA, CDR2 SQIVND (reference sequence).

The V call is TRBV29-1, the J call TRBJ2-5; D assignment may be TRBD1 or TRBD2 (5 bases each). CDR3 length: 14 amino acids. Germline assignment: CDR1 SQVTM and CDR2 ANQGSEA. V was shortened by 6 bases and J by 5 bases, with 19 bases between the two germline ends. CDR3 residues: CSVVGTDARETQYF. The CDR3 DNA follows: TGCAGCGTAGTAGGGACGGACGCGCGGGAGACCCAGTACTTC.

The rearrangement links TRBV19 to TRBJ2-5; possible D gene TRBD1, 5 bases. CDR1 LNHDA and CDR2 SQIVND come from the germline V gene (reference sequence). The V end lost 9 bases, the J end lost 5 bases, and 19 bases lay between the germline ends. This CDR3 spans 14 amino acids. In DNA form, the CDR3 reads TGTGCCAGCAACCAGGGTACCCCAGGGGAGACCCAGTACTTC. It translates to CASNQGTPGETQYF.

This clone was found once. V gene TRBV7-2 combines with J gene TRBJ2-1, with D hard to call. The CDR3 covers 12 residues. Looked up from germline, CDR1 is SGHTA and CDR2 is FQGNSA. Trimming left V 6 bases short and J 2 bases short, with 5 bases between. The CDR3 spells CASRPAYNEQFF. In nucleotides, the CDR3 is TGTGCCAGCAGGCCGGCCTACAATGAGCAGTTCTTC.